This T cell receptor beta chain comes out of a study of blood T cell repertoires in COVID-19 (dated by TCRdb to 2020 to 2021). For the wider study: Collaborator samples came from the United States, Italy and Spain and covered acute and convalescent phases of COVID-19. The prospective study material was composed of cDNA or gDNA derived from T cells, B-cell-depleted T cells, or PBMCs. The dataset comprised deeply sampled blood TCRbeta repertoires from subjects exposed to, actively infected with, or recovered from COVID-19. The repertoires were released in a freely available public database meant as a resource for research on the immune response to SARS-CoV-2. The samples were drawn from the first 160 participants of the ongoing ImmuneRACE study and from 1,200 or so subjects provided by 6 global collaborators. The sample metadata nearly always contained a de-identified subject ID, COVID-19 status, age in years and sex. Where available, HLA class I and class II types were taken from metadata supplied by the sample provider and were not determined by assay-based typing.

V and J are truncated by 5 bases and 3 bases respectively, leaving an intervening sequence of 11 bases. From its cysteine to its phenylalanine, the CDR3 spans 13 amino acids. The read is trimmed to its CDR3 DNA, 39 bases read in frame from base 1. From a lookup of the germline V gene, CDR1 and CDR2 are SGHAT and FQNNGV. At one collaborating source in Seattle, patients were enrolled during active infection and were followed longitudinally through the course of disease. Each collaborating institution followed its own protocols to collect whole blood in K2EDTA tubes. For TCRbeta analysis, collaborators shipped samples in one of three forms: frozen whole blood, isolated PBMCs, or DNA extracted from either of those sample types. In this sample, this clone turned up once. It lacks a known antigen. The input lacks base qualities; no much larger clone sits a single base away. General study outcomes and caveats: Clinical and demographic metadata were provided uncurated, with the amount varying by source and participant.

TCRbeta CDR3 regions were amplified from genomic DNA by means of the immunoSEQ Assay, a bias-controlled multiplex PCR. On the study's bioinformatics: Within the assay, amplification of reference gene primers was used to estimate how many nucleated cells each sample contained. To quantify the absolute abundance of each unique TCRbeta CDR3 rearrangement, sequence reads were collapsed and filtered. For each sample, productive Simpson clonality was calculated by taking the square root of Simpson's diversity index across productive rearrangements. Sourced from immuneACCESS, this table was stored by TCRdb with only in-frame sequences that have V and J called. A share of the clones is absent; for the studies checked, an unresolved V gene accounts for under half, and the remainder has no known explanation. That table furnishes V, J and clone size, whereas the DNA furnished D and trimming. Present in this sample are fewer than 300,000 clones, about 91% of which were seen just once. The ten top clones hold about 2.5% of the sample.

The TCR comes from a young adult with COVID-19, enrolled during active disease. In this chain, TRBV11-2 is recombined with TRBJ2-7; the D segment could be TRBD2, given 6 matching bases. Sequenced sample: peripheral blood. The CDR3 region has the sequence CASSPPGSYEQYF. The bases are TGTGCCAGCAGCCCGCCCGGGAGCTACGAGCAGTACTTC.